This TCR beta chain was sequenced during a study of blood T cell repertoires in COVID-19 (dated by TCRdb to the early 2020s). For the study in its entirety: Collaborator samples came from the United States, Italy and Spain and covered acute and convalescent phases of COVID-19. The samples were drawn from two sources: the first 160 participants of the ongoing ImmuneRACE study, and 950 to 1,500 subjects contributed by 6 global collaborators. Subjects who had been exposed to COVID-19, were actively infected with it, or had recovered from it provided the deeply sampled blood TCRbeta repertoires that made up the dataset. Where available, HLA class I and class II types were taken from metadata supplied by the sample provider and were not determined by assay-based typing. Sample metadata almost always included a de-identified subject ID, COVID-19 status, age in years and sex. The repertoires were made available in a free public database intended to serve as a resource for research on the immune response to SARS-CoV-2. The material from the prospective study consisted of cDNA or gDNA derived from T cells, B-cell-depleted T cells, or PBMCs.

General conclusions and limits of the study: The quantity of clinical and demographic metadata differed by source and by participant and was supplied without curation.

The immunoSEQ Assay, a bias-controlled multiplex PCR, was used to amplify TCRbeta CDR3 regions from genomic DNA. As for the authors' bioinformatics: Within the assay, amplification of reference gene primers was used to estimate how many nucleated cells each sample contained. To quantify the absolute abundance of each unique TCRbeta CDR3 rearrangement, sequence reads were collapsed and filtered. For each sample, productive Simpson clonality was calculated by taking the square root of Simpson's diversity index across productive rearrangements. Not all clones reach the TCRdb copy of this immuneACCESS table, which keeps in-frame sequences only. Checked studies attribute under half of the gap to unresolved V genes and leave the rest unexplained. V, J and clone size derive from that table, while D and trimming were established from the DNA sequence. Present in this sample are tens of thousands of clones, approximately 92% of which were seen just once. The ten largest clones represent 15% to 20% of the sample.

As regards this clone: Its antigen is unknown. No qualities accompany the bases; no much larger clone lies one base away.

At one collaborating source in Seattle, patients were enrolled during active infection and were followed longitudinally through the course of disease. Whole blood was collected in K2EDTA tubes by collaborating institutions according to the institutions' own protocols. Collaborator samples were shipped for TCRbeta analysis as frozen whole blood, isolated PBMCs, or DNA extracted from either sample type. Material for sequencing was peripheral blood. The clonotype originates from a woman aged 55-75 years with COVID-19, enrolled during active disease.

The nucleotide sequence reads TGCAGCGTCGCGACAGGGGGCGCCGATAGCAATCAGCCCCAGCATTTT. This gives the protein CSVATGGADSNQPQHF. The chain employs TRBV29-1 and TRBJ1-5; 10 nucleotides in the junction match TRBD1. The germline V gene specifies SQVTM as CDR1 and ANQGSEA as CDR2. Trimming accounts for 6 bases at V and 0 bases at J, while the number of junction bases matched to no gene is 8. The CDR3 measures 16 amino acids from cysteine to phenylalanine. The DNA shown is the 48-base CDR3, in frame from base 1.